This entry concerns a single T cell receptor beta chain. PCR was performed a second time for 7 to 11 cycles using a sample-barcoded 5' primer and a J-beta primer mix. TCRdb re-analysed the 5' RACE reads in MiXCR, keeping a single row per CDR3 protein. The table lists roughly 1,700,000 distinct CDR3 sequences, over 25% of them singletons. This record belongs to a study of blood T cells in healthy people across ages. Extracted total RNA amounted to at least 5.5 micrograms for each sample. The CDR3 has 12 residues. V lost 2 bases, J lost 12 bases, and 14 bases lay in between. Germline V gene data show CDR1 as GTSNPN and CDR2 as SVGIG (reference sequence).

The sequence came from a woman aged 25 to 39 in good health. The chain recombines TRBV30 with TRBJ2-1; D not resolved. The sequenced sample consisted of blood. CDR3 sequence reads: CAWSPPRLGQFF. In DNA form, the CDR3 reads TGTGCCTGGAGTCCCCCACGGCTTGGGCAGTTCTTC.